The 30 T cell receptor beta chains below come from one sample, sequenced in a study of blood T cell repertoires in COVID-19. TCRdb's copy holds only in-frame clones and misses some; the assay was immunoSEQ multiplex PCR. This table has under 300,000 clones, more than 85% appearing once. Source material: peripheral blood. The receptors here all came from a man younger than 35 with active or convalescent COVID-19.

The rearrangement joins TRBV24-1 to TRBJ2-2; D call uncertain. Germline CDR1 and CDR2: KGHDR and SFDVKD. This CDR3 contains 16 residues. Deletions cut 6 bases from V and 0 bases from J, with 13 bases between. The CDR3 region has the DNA TGTGCCACCAGTCACCCCTCTAACGCGAACACCGGGGAGCTGTTTTTT. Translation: CATSHPSNANTGELFF.

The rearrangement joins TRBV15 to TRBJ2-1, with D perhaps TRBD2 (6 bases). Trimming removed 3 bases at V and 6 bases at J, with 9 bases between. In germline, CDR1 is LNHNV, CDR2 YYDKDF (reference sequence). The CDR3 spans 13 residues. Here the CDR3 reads CATSSRRGNEQFF. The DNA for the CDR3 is TGTGCCACCAGCAGCAGGCGGGGCAATGAGCAGTTCTTC.

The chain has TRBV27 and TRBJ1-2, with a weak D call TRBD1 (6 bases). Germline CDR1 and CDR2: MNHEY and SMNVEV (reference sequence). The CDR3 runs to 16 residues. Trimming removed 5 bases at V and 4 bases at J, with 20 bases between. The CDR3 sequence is CASSPGGGGFVYGYTF. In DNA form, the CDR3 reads TGTGCCAGCAGTCCAGGAGGGGGGGGCTTTGTCTATGGCTACACCTTC.

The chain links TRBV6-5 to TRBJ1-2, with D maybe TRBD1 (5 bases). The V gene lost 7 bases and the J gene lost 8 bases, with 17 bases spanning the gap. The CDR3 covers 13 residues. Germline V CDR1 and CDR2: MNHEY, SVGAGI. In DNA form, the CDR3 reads TGTGCCAGCACAGGGCACGATATAGGGGGCTACACCTTC. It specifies CASTGHDIGGYTF.

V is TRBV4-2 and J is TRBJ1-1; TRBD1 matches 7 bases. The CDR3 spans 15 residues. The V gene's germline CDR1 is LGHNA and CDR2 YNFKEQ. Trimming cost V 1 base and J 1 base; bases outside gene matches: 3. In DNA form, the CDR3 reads TGTGCCAGCAGCCAAGCGACAGGGCGGAACACTGAAGCTTTCTTT. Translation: CASSQATGRNTEAFF.

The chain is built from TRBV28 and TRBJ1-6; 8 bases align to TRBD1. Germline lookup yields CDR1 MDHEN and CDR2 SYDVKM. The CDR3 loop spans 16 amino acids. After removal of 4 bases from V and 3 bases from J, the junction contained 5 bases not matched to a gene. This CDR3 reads CASSSRQGNYNSPLHF. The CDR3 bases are TGTGCCAGCAGTTCCCGACAGGGGAACTATAATTCACCCCTCCACTTT.

The CDR3 bases are TGTGCCAGCAGCTTGGAAGCGGGGGTAAACACCGGGGAGCTGTTTTTT. Its translation: CASSLEAGVNTGELFF. The chain employs TRBV5-4 and TRBJ2-2; 8 nucleotides align to TRBD2. The CDR3 length is 16 residues. Germline V gene data show CDR1 as SGHNT and CDR2 as YYREEE (reference sequence). After removal of 0 bases from V and 2 bases from J, the junction contained 3 bases not matched to a gene.

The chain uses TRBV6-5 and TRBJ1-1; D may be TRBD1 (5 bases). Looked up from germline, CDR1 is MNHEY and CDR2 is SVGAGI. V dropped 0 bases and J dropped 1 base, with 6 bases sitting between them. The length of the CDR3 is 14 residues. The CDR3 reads CASSYSQGNTEAFF. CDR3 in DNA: TGTGCCAGCAGTTACTCCCAGGGGAACACTGAAGCTTTCTTT.

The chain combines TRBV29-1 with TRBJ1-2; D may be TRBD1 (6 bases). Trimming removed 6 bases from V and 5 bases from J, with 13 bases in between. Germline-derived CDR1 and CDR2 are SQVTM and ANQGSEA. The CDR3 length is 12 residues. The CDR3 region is CSVSAGVYGYTF. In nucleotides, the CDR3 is TGCAGCGTCTCCGCAGGGGTGTATGGCTACACCTTC.

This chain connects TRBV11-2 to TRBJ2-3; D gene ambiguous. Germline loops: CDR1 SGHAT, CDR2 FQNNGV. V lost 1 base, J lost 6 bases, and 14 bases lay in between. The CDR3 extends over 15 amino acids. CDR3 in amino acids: CASSLGSAMRDTQYF. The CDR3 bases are TGTGCCAGCAGCTTAGGCTCCGCCATGAGGGATACGCAGTATTTT. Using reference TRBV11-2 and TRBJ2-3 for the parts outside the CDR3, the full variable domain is EAGVAQSPRYKIIEKRQSVAFWCNPISGHATLYWYQQILGQGPKLLIQFQNNGVVDDSQLPKDRFSAERLKGVDSTLKIQPAKLEDSAVYLCASSLGSAMRDTQYFGPGTRLTVL.

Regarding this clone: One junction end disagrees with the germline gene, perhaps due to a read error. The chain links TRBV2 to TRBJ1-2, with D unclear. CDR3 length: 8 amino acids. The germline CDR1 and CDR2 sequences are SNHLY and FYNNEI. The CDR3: CATTFSSF. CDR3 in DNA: TGTGCCACCACATTTTCCTCATTC.

CDR3: CASSIRDFQETQYF. CDR3 bases: TGTGCCAGCAGCATACGGGACTTCCAAGAGACCCAGTACTTC. This chain connects TRBV13 to TRBJ2-5, with D maybe TRBD2 (6 bases). The CDR3 spans 14 residues. The V gene lost 5 bases and the J gene lost 1 base, with 11 bases spanning the gap. CDR1 is PRHDT and CDR2 is FYEKMQ in the germline V gene (reference sequence).

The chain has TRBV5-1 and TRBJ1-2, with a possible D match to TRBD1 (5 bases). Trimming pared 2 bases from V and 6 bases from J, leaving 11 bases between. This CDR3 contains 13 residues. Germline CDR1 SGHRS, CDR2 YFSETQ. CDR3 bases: TGCGCCAGCAGCTTTCTCCAGGGTGATGGCTACACCTTC. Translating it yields CASSFLQGDGYTF. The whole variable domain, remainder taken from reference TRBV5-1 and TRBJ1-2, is KAGVTQTPRYLIKTRGQQVTLSCSPISGHRSVSWYQQTPGQGLQFLFEYFSETQRNKGNFPGRFSGRQFSNSRSEMNVSTLELGDSALYLCASSFLQGDGYTFGSGTRLTVV.

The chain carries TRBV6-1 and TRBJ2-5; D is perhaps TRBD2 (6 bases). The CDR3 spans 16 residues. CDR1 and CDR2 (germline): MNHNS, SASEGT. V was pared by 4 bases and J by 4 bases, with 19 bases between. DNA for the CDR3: TGTGCCAGCAGTGCAGAGGGAACGCCCGGGGGAGAGACCCAGTACTTC. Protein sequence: CASSAEGTPGGETQYF.

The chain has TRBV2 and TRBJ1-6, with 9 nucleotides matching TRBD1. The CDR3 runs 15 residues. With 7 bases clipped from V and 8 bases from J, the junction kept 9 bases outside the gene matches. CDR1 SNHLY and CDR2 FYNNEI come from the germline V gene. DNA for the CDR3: TGTGCCAGCACCGCCCGGACAGGGGTCTATTCACCCCTCCACTTT. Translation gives CASTARTGVYSPLHF.

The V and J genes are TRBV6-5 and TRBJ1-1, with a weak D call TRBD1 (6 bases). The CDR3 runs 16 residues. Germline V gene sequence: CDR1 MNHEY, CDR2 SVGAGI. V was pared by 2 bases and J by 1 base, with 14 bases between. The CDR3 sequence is CASSYSETGANTEAFF. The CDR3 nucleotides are TGTGCCAGCAGTTACAGCGAGACAGGAGCGAACACTGAAGCTTTCTTT.

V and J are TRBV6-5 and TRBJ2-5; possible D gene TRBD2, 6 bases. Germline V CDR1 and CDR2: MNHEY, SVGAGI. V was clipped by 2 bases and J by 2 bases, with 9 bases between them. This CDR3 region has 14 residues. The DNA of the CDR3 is TGTGCCAGCAGTTACGTCGGGGGACAAGAGACCCAGTACTTC. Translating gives CASSYVGGQETQYF.

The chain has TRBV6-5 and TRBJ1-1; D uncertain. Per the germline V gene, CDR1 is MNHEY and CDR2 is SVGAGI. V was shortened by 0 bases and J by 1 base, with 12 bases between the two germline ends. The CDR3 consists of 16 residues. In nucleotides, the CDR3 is TGTGCCAGCAGTTACTCCCTGGGCAGGCAGAACACTGAAGCTTTCTTT. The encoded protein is CASSYSLGRQNTEAFF.

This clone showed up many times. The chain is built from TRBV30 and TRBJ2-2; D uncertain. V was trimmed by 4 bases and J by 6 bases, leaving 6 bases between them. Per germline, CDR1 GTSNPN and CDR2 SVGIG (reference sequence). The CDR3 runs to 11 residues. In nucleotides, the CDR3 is TGTGCCTGGACACTCCCCGGGGAGCTGTTTTTT. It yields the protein CAWTLPGELFF. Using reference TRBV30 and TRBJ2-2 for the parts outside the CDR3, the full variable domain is SQTIHQWPATLVQPVGSPLSLECTVEGTSNPNLYWYRQAAGRGLQLLFYSVGIGQISSEVPQNLSASRPQDRQFILSSKKLLLSDSGFYLCAWTLPGELFFGEGSRLTVL.

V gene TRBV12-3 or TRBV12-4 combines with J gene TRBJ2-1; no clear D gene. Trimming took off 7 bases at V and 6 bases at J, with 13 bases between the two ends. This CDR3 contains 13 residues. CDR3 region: CASTPSRSNEQFF. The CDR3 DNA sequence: TGTGCCAGCACTCCTAGTCGAAGCAATGAGCAGTTCTTC.

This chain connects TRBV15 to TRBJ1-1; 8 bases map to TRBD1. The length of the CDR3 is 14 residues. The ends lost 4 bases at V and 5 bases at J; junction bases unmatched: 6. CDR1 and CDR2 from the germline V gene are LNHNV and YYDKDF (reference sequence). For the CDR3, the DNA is TGTGCCACCAGCATACAGGGGGTGCGAACTGAAGCTTTCTTT. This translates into CATSIQGVRTEAFF.

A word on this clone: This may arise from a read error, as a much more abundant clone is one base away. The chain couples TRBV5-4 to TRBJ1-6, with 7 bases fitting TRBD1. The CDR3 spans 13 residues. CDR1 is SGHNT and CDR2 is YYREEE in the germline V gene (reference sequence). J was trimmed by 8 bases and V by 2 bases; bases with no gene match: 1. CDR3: CASSFGQDSPLHF. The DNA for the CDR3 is TGTGCCAGCAGCTTCGGACAGGATTCACCCCTCCACTTT.

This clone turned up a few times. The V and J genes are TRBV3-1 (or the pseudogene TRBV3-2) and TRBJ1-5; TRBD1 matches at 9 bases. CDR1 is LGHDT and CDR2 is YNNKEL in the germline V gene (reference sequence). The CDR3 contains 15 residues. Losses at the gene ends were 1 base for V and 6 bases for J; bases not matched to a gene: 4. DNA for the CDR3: TGTGCCAGCAGCCAAGGGACAGGGGTAGGTCAGCCCCAGCATTTT. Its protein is CASSQGTGVGQPQHF.

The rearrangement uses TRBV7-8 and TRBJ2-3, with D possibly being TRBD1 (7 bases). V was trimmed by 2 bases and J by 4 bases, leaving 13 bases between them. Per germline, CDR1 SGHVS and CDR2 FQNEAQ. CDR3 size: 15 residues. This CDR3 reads CASSLNRGLADTQYF. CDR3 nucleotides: TGTGCCAGCAGCTTAAACAGGGGACTGGCAGATACGCAGTATTTT.

CDR3 amino acids: CASRSRVGGEGNTEAFF. CDR3 nucleotide sequence: TGTGCCAGCAGATCGAGGGTAGGGGGCGAGGGAAACACTGAAGCTTTCTTT. The chain links TRBV7-6 to TRBJ1-1, with 7 bases aligning to TRBD1. Germline assignment: CDR1 SGHVS and CDR2 FNYEAQ. V was clipped by 6 bases and J by 2 bases; unmatched bases: 15. This CDR3 has 17 residues. The full variable domain, its missing parts supplied by reference TRBV7-6 and TRBJ1-1, is GAGVSQSPRYKVTKRGQDVALRCDPISGHVSLYWYRQALGQGPEFLTYFNYEAQQDKSGLPNDRFSAERPEGSISTLTIQRTEQRDSAMYRCASRSRVGGEGNTEAFFGQGTRLTVV.

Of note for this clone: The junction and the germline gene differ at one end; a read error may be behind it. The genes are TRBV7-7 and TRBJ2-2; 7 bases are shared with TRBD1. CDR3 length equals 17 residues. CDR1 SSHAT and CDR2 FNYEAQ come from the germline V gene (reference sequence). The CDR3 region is CASSSTPFWDSTGELFF. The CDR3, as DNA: TGTGCTAGCAGCTCAACACCATTTTGGGACAGCACCGGGGAGCTGTTTTTT. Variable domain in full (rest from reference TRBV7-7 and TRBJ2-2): GAGVSQSPRYKVTKRGQDVTLRCDPISSHATLYWYQQALGQGPEFLTYFNYEAQPDKSGLPSDRFSAERPEGSISTLTIQRTEQRDSAMYRCASSSTPFWDSTGELFFGEGSRLTVL.

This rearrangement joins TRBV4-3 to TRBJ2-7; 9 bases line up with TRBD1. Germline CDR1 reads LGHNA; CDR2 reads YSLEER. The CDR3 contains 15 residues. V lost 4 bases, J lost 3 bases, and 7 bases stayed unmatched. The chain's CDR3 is CASSRAGTGYYEQYF. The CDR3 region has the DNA TGCGCCAGCAGCCGAGCGGGGACAGGGTACTACGAGCAGTACTTC.

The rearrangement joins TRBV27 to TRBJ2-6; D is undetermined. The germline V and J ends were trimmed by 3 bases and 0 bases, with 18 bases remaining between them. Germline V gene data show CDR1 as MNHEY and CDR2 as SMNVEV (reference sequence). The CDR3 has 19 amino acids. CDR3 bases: TGTGCCAGCAGTTTTACCCCCCCCGCACGAGACTCTGGGGCCAACGTCCTGACTTTC. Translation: CASSFTPPARDSGANVLTF.

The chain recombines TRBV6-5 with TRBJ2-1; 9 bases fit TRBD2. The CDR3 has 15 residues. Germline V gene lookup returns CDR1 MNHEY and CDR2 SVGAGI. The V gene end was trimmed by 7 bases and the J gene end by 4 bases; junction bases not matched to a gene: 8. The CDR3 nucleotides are TGTGCCAGCACACCGCAGACTAGCGGTTACAATGAGCAGTTCTTC. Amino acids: CASTPQTSGYNEQFF.

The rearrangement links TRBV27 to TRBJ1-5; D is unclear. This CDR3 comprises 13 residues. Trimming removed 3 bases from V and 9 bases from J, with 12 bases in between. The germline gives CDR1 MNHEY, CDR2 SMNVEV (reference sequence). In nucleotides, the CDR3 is TGTGCCAGCAGTTTGTCACAGCCAGGGCCCCAGCATTTT. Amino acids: CASSLSQPGPQHF.